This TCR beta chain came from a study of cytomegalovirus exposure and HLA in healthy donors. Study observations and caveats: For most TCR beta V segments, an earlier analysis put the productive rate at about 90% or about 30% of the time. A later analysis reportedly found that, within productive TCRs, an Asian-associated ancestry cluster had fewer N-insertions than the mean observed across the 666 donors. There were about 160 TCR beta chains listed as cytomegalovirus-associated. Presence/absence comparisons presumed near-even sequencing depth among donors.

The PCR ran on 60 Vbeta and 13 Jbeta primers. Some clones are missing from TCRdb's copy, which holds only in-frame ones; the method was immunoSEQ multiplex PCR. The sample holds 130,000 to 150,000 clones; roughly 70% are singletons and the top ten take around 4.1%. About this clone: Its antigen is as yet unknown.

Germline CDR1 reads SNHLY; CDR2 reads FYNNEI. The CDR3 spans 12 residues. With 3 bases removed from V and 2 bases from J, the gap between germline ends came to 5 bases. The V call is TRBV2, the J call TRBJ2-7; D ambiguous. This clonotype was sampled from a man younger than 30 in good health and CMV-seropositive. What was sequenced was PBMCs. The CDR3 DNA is TGTGCCAGCAGTGAGCGAGCCTACGAGCAGTACTTC. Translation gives CASSERAYEQYF.